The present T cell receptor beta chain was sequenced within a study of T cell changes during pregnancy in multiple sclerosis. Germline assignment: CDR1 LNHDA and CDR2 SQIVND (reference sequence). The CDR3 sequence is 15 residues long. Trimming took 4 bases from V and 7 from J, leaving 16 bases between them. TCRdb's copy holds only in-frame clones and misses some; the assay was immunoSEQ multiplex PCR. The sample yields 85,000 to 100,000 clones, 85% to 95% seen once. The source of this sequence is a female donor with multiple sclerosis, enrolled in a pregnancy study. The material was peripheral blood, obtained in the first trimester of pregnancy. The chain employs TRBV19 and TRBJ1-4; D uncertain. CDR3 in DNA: TGTGCCAGTAGTACCCTCTGGGCAGGTTCTGAAAAACTGTTTTTT. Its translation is CASSTLWAGSEKLFF.